One and the same sample provided the 20 T cell receptor beta chains below, sequenced in a study of metastatic and nonmetastatic thyroid tumors (dated by TCRdb to 2020 to 2022). No treatment had been received by any patient before thyroid surgery. Library generation was performed with PCR. Sequencing instrument: Illumina HiSeq 4000. TCRdb reprocessing: public reads trimmed at Q25 with fastp, clones called with MiXCR, in-frame beta chains kept. This sample is represented by 30,000 to 45,000 clones; 33% of them were singletons. The ten largest account for more than 15% of the sample. Sequencing input: tumor tissue. These receptors came from a female donor with papillary thyroid cancer or a benign thyroid nodule (not recorded which). Some clones in this sample may be carry-over from other donors' samples.

The chain's CDR3 is CASSNDGNYGYTF. The DNA for the CDR3 is TGTGCCAGCAGCAATGACGGAAACTATGGCTACACCTTC. The rearrangement uses TRBV6-1 and TRBJ1-2; D gene ambiguous. This CDR3 contains 13 residues. The germline V gene encodes CDR1 MNHNS and CDR2 SASEGT. Trimming left V 6 bases short and J 2 bases short, with 10 bases between.

This rearrangement joins TRBV7-9 to TRBJ2-5, with 9 bases fitting TRBD2. Losses at the gene ends were 7 bases for V and 4 bases for J; bases not matched to a gene: 13. The CDR3 loop spans 16 amino acids. Germline CDR1 SEHNR, CDR2 FQNEAQ (reference sequence). The CDR3, as DNA: TGTGCCAGCACCTTCCTGGCGGGAGGGCCAAGAGAGACCCAGTACTTC. It is translated as CASTFLAGGPRETQYF. The full variable domain, with the rest looked up from reference TRBV7-9 and TRBJ2-5, is DTGVSQNPRHKITKRGQNVTFRCDPISEHNRLYWYRQTLGQGPEFLTYFQNEAQLEKSRLLSDRFSAERPKGSFSTLEIQRTEQGDSAMYLCASTFLAGGPRETQYFGPGTRLLVL.

This clone was observed a few times. One end of the junction fails to match germline, which may point to a read error. The chain joins TRBV7-8 to TRBJ2-7; D is ambiguous. The CDR3 consists of 12 residues. Germline CDR1 is SGHVS and CDR2 is FQNEAQ. CDR3 sequence (DNA): TGTGCCAGCAGCTTTAACTCCTACGATCAGTACTTC. The encoded protein is CASSFNSYDQYF.

This clone was observed a few times. The chain carries TRBV19 and TRBJ1-5; D perhaps matches TRBD1 (5 bases). Germline loops: CDR1 LNHDA, CDR2 SQIVND (reference sequence). Trimming took off 4 bases at V and 3 bases at J, with 10 bases between the two ends. The CDR3 has 14 residues. The CDR3 reads CASSNHRNNQPQHF. As DNA, the CDR3 is TGTGCCAGTAGTAATCACAGGAACAATCAGCCCCAGCATTTT.

This clone was counted only a few times. This rearrangement joins TRBV6-5 to TRBJ1-5; possible D gene TRBD1, 5 bases. This CDR3 comprises 15 residues. V was clipped by 2 bases and J by 0 bases, with 8 bases between them. Per germline, CDR1 MNHEY and CDR2 SVGAGI. The CDR3 here is CASSYGGYSNQPQHF. The CDR3 nucleotides are TGTGCCAGCAGTTACGGGGGATATAGCAATCAGCCCCAGCATTTT.

This clone turned up a few times. This chain uses TRBV27 with TRBJ2-7, with D perhaps matching TRBD2 (5 bases). Trimming took off 5 bases at V and 3 bases at J, with 11 bases between the two ends. Germline loops: CDR1 MNHEY, CDR2 SMNVEV (reference sequence). The CDR3 covers 13 residues. CDR3 amino acids: CASSTGLLYEQYF. CDR3 sequence (DNA): TGTGCCAGCAGTACCGGACTTCTCTACGAGCAGTACTTC.

This clone was counted ten times or more. This chain joins TRBV6-1 and TRBJ1-2, with D hard to call. Trimming took 9 bases from V and 4 from J, leaving 15 bases between them. The CDR3 is 13 residues long. From germline, CDR1 is MNHNS and CDR2 SASEGT. CDR3 in DNA: TGTGCCAGTCAGGAAACAGCCTCCTATGGCTACACCTTC. Amino acid sequence: CASQETASYGYTF.

This chain uses TRBV5-1 with TRBJ2-7, with TRBD1 identical over 7 bases. V trimming: 0 bases; J trimming: 5 bases; junction bases outside the gene matches: 5. CDR1 and CDR2 from the germline V gene are SGHRS and YFSETQ. The CDR3 runs 14 residues. The CDR3 sequence: CASSLATGMNEQYF. CDR3 sequence (DNA): TGCGCCAGCAGCTTGGCGACAGGGATGAACGAGCAGTACTTC.

This clone appeared a few times. The J gene is TRBJ2-5, the V gene TRBV6-2 or TRBV6-3; 10 bases are shared with TRBD1. Germline CDR1 is MNHEY and CDR2 is SVGEGT. Unmatched junction bases numbered 5, after V lost 2 bases and J lost 2 bases. The CDR3 runs to 16 residues. The CDR3 here is CASSYGDRGGQETQYF. Here the CDR3 DNA reads TGTGCCAGCAGTTACGGGGACAGGGGAGGACAAGAGACCCAGTACTTC.

Worth noting for this clone: At one end the junction does not follow the germline gene, possibly because of a read error. The chain carries TRBV6-2 or TRBV6-3 and TRBJ1-6; D remains unclear. This CDR3 contains 15 residues. Per germline, CDR1 MNHEY and CDR2 SVGEGT. The CDR3 loop is CASSSEKGYNSPLHF. The DNA of the CDR3 is TGCGCCAGCAGCTCTGAGAAGGGTTATAATTCACCCCTCCACTTT.

This clone appeared a few times. The chain has TRBV12-3 or TRBV12-4 and TRBJ1-2; tentative D call: TRBD1 (5 bases). V lost 5 bases and J 4 bases, leaving 11 bases between the germline ends. This CDR3 region has 13 residues. CDR3 sequence: CASSPDIGYGYTF. CDR3 in DNA: TGTGCCAGCAGTCCGGACATTGGCTATGGCTACACCTTC.

This clone was seen a handful of times. The chain combines TRBV2 with TRBJ2-3, with D perhaps matching TRBD1 (5 bases). The CDR3 runs 14 residues. Germline V gene sequence: CDR1 SNHLY, CDR2 FYNNEI. V was clipped by 7 bases and J by 0 bases, with 11 bases between them. The CDR3 sequence: CASTQTESTDTQYF. DNA of the CDR3: TGTGCCAGCACCCAGACAGAAAGCACAGATACGCAGTATTTT.

This sequence joins TRBV5-1 and TRBJ2-3, with 9 positions matching TRBD1. V lost 3 bases to trimming and J lost 0 bases; unmatched junction nucleotides: 5. Germline V gene lookup returns CDR1 SGHRS and CDR2 YFSETQ. The CDR3 loop spans 16 amino acids. The CDR3 DNA is TGCGCCAGCAGCTCCGGAGACAGGGGGAGCACAGATACGCAGTATTTT. Protein: CASSSGDRGSTDTQYF.

The chain combines TRBV6-1 with TRBJ2-1; D is perhaps TRBD1 (5 bases). CDR1 is MNHNS, CDR2 SASEGT, per germline. V was pared by 4 bases and J by 3 bases, with 7 bases between. The CDR3 length is 13 residues. This CDR3 reads CASSGTYYNEQFF. The CDR3, as DNA: TGTGCCAGCAGTGGGACATACTACAATGAGCAGTTCTTC.

This clone was seen only a few times. The V call is TRBV12-3 or TRBV12-4, the J call TRBJ2-7; D could derive from TRBD1 or TRBD2 (5 bases each). The germline V and J ends were trimmed by 8 bases and 4 bases, with 15 bases remaining between them. This CDR3 has 13 residues. CDR3 bases: TGTGCCAGCTCGGTTGGGGGTAGGTACGAGCAGTACTTC. This translates into CASSVGGRYEQYF.

This clone has just a few counts. V usage is TRBV6-1 and J usage is TRBJ2-7; D call uncertain. Germline lookup yields CDR1 MNHNS and CDR2 SASEGT. The germline V and J ends were trimmed by 3 bases and 3 bases, with 12 bases remaining between them. This CDR3 is 14 amino acids long. The CDR3 region is CASSDLDGLYEQYF. CDR3 coding DNA: TGTGCCAGCAGTGACTTGGACGGCCTCTACGAGCAGTACTTC.

This clone was counted ten times or more. The sample carries other DNA sequences with the same CDR3. The rearrangement links TRBV6-1 to TRBJ1-2; 8 nucleotides agree with TRBD1. The CDR3 totals 14 residues. The J segment lost 1 base and the V segment lost 7 bases, leaving 5 bases of the junction unmatched. The germline V gene encodes CDR1 MNHNS and CDR2 SASEGT. The CDR3 bases are TGTGCCAGCAAAGTGACAGGGGATAACTATGGCTACACCTTC. Its translation is CASKVTGDNYGYTF.

The chain is built from TRBV12-3 or TRBV12-4 and TRBJ2-7; D is unresolved. This CDR3 comprises 13 residues. Trimming took off 3 bases at V and 0 bases at J, with 6 bases between the two ends. This CDR3 is CASSFADSYEQYF. CDR3 DNA sequence: TGTGCCAGCAGTTTCGCGGACTCCTACGAGCAGTACTTC.

This chain links TRBV12-3 or TRBV12-4 with TRBJ1-2; no clear D. The V and J ends lost 5 bases and 4 bases respectively, with 8 bases between them. This CDR3 spans 12 amino acids. Written as DNA, the CDR3 is TGTGCCAGCAGTACTGGCCTCTATGGCTACACCTTC. Residues: CASSTGLYGYTF.

V is TRBV7-2 and J is TRBJ2-7, with D possibly being TRBD1 (7 bases). V lost 4 bases, J lost 13 bases, and 14 bases lay in between. The CDR3 has 11 residues. The germline gives CDR1 SGHTA, CDR2 FQGNSA. CDR3 in DNA: TGTGCCAGCAGCTCCCCAGGGGGGCACTACTTC. As protein: CASSSPGGHYF.